This TCR beta chain was identified in a study of blood T cells in healthy people across ages. Every sample had a minimum of 6.5 million PBMCs isolated. V was clipped by 2 bases and J by 5 bases, with 12 bases between them. In germline, CDR1 is SGHAT, CDR2 FQNNGV. This CDR3 contains 15 residues. A sample-barcoded 5' primer and a J-beta primer mix were used in a second PCR of about 7 to 11 cycles. Carrying 12 random nucleotides, a template-switch adaptor labeled each individual cDNA molecule. TCRdb redid the calling of the 5' RACE reads with MiXCR, one entry per CDR3 protein. This sample has approximately 1,000,000 distinct CDR3 sequences, with roughly 45% found just once.

What was sequenced was blood. The sequence was collected from a woman between 55 and 75 years old in good health. V gene TRBV11-2 combines with J gene TRBJ1-4; D is undetermined. For the CDR3, the DNA is TGTGCCAGCAGCTTATGGCAGTCCACCAATGAAAAACTGTTTTTT. Translating gives CASSLWQSTNEKLFF.